The 3 T cell receptor beta chains below were found in one sample sequenced in a study of OX40 agonist ivuxolimab in advanced cancers. Libraries were prepared by immunoSEQ multiplex PCR; TCRdb keeps only in-frame clonotypes and omits some of them. Among 55,000 to 65,000 clones listed, 92% were seen once. The sample was CD4+ or CD8+ T cells sorted from blood, taken in a trial of the OX40 agonist ivuxolimab. All receptors derive from an adult with an advanced solid tumor such as melanoma, head and neck, liver or kidney cancer.

The V call is TRBV6-1, the J call TRBJ2-7; a weak D match, TRBD1 (5 bases). The CDR3 consists of 15 residues. The ends were cut back, 1 base at V and 3 bases at J, with 13 bases in the middle. Looked up from germline, CDR1 is MNHNS and CDR2 is SASEGT. CDR3: CASSEGGDSVYEQYV. The CDR3, as DNA: TGTGCCAGCAGTGAAGGGGGCGACAGTGTCTACGAGCAGTACGTC.

The chain employs TRBV21-1 and TRBJ2-7; the table's D call of TRBD2 was not tested on the DNA. TRBV21-1 is a documented pseudogene. The CDR3 runs 16 residues. Here the CDR3 DNA reads TGTGCCAGCAGCGTGGCAGACTGCTTATTTCCCTACGAGCAGTACGTC. Amino acids: CASSVADCLFPYEQYV.

This clone was seen only a few times. The rearrangement joins TRBV11-1 to TRBJ2-1; possibly TRBD2 for D (6 bases). Trimming pared 1 base from V and 6 bases from J, leaving 7 bases between. The CDR3 length is 13 residues. Germline assignment: CDR1 SGHAT and CDR2 FQDESV (reference sequence). CDR3 sequence (DNA): TGTGCCAGCAGCTTAGGTAGCGGCAATGAGCAGTTCTTC. It translates to CASSLGSGNEQFF.